This T cell receptor (beta chain) stems from a study of OX40 agonist ivuxolimab in advanced cancers. Study-wide results and limits: Not determined was the antigen specificity of the expanded peripheral T cells. The CD4+ and CD8+ T cells in the blood had expanded clonally by week 6 at 0.1 to 3.0 mg/kg. CD4+ T cells averaged fewer expanded clones than CD8+ T cells.

Blood specimens came from baseline, cycle 4 day 1, and cycle 7 day 1. Sequencing was performed with immunoSEQ multiplex PCR; in TCRdb, only in-frame clones are kept and a portion is missing. In the table there are some 150,000 clones, 85% to 95% of which are singletons. As for this clone: Its antigen is still unknown.

The CDR3 runs to 14 residues. Germline V gene sequence: CDR1 SGHRS, CDR2 YFSETQ. V was cut by 1 base and J by 1 base, with 8 bases left in between. The origin of this receptor is an adult with an advanced solid tumor such as melanoma, head and neck, liver or kidney cancer. The chain recombines TRBV5-1 with TRBJ1-1; D is unclear. This specimen consisted of CD4+ or CD8+ T cells sorted from blood, obtained in a trial of the OX40 agonist ivuxolimab. CDR3 DNA sequence: TGCGCCAGCAGCTTGCTGTTCCCGAACACTGAAGCTTTCTTT. It is translated as CASSLLFPNTEAFF.